In its sample, the clone carrying this T cell receptor (beta chain) was seen a few times. Its target is unknown. TCRdb's table, derived via immunoSEQ multiplex PCR, lists solely in-frame clones and lacks some. The sample comprises approximately 37,000 clones, 82% of which are singletons, and less than 3% rests with the top ten. V was clipped by 5 bases and J by 1 base; unmatched bases: 10. This CDR3 comprises 17 residues. The germline CDR1 and CDR2 sequences are SEHNR and FQNEAQ (reference sequence). Once cultured for 9 to 11 days, the cells underwent separation to obtain CD4+ T cells. Vaccine recipients lacked prior SARS-CoV-2 infection and had negative nucleocapsid antibodies. The authors exchanged half the medium for IL-2 medium on days 3 and 7. These data belong to a study of vaccination effects on CD4 cells after COVID-19. Across the study: Subjects were given two BNT162b2 or mRNA-1273 vaccine doses. Whole-study results and caveats: Convalescent patients were scarce in the study, and it lacked early post-infection timepoints.

This receptor was taken from a human donor who received a COVID-19 vaccine. The sequencing here drew on CD4+ T cells from PBMCs cultured without peptide, taken before COVID-19 vaccination. The V call is TRBV7-9, the J call TRBJ2-1, with TRBD2 matching 8 bases. In DNA, the CDR3 is TGTGCCAGCAGCCCACACCCCGGGGGGGCATCCTACAATGAGCAGTTCTTC. It is translated as CASSPHPGGASYNEQFF.